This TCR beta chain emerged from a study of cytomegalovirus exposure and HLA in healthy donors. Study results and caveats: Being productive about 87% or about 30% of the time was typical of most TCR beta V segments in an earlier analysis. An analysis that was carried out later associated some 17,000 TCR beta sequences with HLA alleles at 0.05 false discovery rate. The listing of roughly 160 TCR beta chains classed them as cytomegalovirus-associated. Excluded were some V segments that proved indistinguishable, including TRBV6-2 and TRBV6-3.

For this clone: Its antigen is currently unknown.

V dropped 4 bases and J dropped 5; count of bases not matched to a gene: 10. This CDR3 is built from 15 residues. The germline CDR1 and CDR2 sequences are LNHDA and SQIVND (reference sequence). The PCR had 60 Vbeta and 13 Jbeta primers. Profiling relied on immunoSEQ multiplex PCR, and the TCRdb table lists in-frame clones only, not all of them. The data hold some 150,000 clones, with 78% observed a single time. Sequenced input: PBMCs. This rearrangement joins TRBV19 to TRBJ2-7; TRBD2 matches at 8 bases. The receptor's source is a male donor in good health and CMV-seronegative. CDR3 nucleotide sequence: TGTGCCAGTAGTAACCCGGGACTAGGTTTGCACGAGCAGTACTTC. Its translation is CASSNPGLGLHEQYF.